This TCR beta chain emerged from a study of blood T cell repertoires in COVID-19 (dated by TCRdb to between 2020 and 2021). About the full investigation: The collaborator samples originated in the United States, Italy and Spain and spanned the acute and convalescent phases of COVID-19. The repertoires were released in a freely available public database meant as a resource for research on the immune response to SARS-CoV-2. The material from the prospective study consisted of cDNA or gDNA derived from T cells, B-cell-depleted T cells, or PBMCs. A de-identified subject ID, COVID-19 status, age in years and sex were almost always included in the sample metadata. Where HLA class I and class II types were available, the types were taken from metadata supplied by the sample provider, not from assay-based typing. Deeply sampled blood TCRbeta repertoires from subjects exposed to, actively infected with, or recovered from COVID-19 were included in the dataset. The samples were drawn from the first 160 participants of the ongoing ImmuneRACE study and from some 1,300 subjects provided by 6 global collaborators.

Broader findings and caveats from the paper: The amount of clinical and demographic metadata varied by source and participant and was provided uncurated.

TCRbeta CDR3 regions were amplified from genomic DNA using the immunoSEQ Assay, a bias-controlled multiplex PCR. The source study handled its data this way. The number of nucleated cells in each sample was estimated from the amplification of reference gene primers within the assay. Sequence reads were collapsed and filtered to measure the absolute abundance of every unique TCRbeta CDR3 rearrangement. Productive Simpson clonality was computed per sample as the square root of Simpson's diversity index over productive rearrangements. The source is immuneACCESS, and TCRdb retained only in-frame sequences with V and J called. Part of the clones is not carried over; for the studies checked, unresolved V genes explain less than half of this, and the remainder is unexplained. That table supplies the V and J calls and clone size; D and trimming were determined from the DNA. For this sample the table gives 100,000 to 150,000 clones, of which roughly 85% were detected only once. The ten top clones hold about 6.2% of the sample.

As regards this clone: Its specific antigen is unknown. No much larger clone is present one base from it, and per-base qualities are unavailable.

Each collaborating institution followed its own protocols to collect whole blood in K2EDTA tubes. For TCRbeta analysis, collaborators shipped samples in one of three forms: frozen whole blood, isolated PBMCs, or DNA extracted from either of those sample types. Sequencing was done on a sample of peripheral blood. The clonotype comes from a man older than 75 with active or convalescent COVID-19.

The nucleotides are TGTGCCAGCAGCTTTAATACAGGGTTTAATGAAAAACTGTTTTTT. Its protein is CASSFNTGFNEKLFF. The chain joins TRBV7-2 to TRBJ1-4; a weak D assignment points to TRBD1 (6 bases agree). V loses 3 bases of germline sequence and J loses 4 bases, and the interval between the two ends is 12 bases. From its cysteine to its phenylalanine, the CDR3 spans 15 amino acids. Only the CDR3 region is kept as DNA, spanning 45 bases read in frame from base 1. In the germline V gene, CDR1 corresponds to SGHTA and CDR2 to FQGNSA.